Reported below is one TCR beta chain. CDR3 size: 13 residues. Germline V CDR1 and CDR2: MNHEY, SVGAGI. Between the trimmed V and J ends, which lost 6 bases and 4 bases, there was a span of 12 bases. Only in-frame clones appear in the TCRdb table, and some are missing; sequencing was by immunoSEQ multiplex PCR. Of some 40,000 clones listed, roughly 89% are singletons. The data are from a study of T cell changes during pregnancy in multiple sclerosis. This chain uses TRBV6-5 with TRBJ1-1; TRBD1 is a possible D gene (5 bases). The sequence derives from a female donor with multiple sclerosis, enrolled in a pregnancy study. The sequences come from CD4+ T cells from peripheral blood mononuclear cells, collected before pregnancy. The CDR3 loop is CASRLIGVTEAFF. The CDR3 coding sequence is TGTGCCAGCAGACTTATAGGGGTCACTGAAGCTTTCTTT.